These 26 T cell receptor beta chains were all obtained from the same sample, sequenced in a study of somatic mutations in cytotoxic T cells in rheumatoid arthritis. Data came from immunoSEQ multiplex PCR; TCRdb stores just in-frame clones and leaves some out. The sample has more than 11,000 clones, approximately 74% seen once. The sequenced material came from CD8+ T cells sorted from blood. These receptors were taken from an adult with rheumatoid arthritis.

In its sample, this clone was seen once. The rearrangement uses TRBV7-6 and TRBJ2-1, with unresolved D. V was pared by 2 bases and J by 10 bases, with 12 bases between. The CDR3 is made up of 13 amino acids. The germline V gene has CDR1 SGHVS and CDR2 FNYEAQ. This CDR3 reads CASSLRTSQEQFF. CDR3 nucleotide sequence: TGTGCCAGCAGCTTAAGGACCTCGCAAGAGCAGTTCTTC.

Within the sample, this clone is medium-sized. The chain employs TRBV10-2 and TRBJ2-7, with D tentatively TRBD2 (5 bases). The germline V and J ends were trimmed by 5 bases and 3 bases, with 14 bases remaining between them. The CDR3 sequence is 14 residues long. CDR1 is WSHSY, CDR2 SAAADI, per germline. CDR3 coding DNA: TGCGCCAGCAGTATTTCGGGGAAAGGCTACGAGCAGTACTTC. Residues: CASSISGKGYEQYF.

J is TRBJ2-3 and V is TRBV19; 7 nucleotides match TRBD1. This CDR3 is 16 amino acids long. Germline-derived CDR1 and CDR2 are LNHDA and SQIVND (reference sequence). V gave up 2 bases and J gave up 1 base; unmatched junction bases: 6. In nucleotides, the CDR3 is TGTGCCAGTAGTATAAGGGGGCGAATGGGCACAGATACGCAGTATTTT. Translating gives CASSIRGRMGTDTQYF.

The chain combines TRBV19 with TRBJ1-1; D is unresolved. The length of the CDR3 is 12 residues. Germline V lookup: CDR1 LNHDA, CDR2 SQIVND (reference sequence). Deletions cut 5 bases from V and 12 bases from J, with 16 bases between. CDR3 residues: CASSPGKGTTFF. CDR3 in DNA: TGTGCCAGTAGTCCCGGGAAGGGCACAACTTTCTTT.

A single count supports this clone. The genes are TRBV7-6 and TRBJ2-2; 11 positions match TRBD2. The J segment lost 6 bases and the V segment lost 5 bases, leaving 5 bases of the junction unmatched. In germline, CDR1 is SGHVS, CDR2 FNYEAQ. The CDR3 has 15 residues. The CDR3 region has the DNA TGTGCCAGCAGCCCGGGACTAGCGGCGGCCGGGGAGCTGTTTTTT. The encoded protein is CASSPGLAAAGELFF.

This clone was detected only a few times. The rearrangement joins TRBV7-6 to TRBJ2-7; weak D call: TRBD1 (6 bases). The CDR3 covers 14 residues. From germline, CDR1 is SGHVS and CDR2 FNYEAQ. Trimming left V 1 base short and J 3 bases short, with 10 bases between. CDR3 region: CASSLGQGLYEQYF. DNA of the CDR3: TGTGCCAGCAGCTTAGGTCAGGGGCTCTACGAGCAGTACTTC. Combining the CDR3 with reference TRBV7-6 and TRBJ2-7 gives the whole variable domain GAGVSQSPRYKVTKRGQDVALRCDPISGHVSLYWYRQALGQGPEFLTYFNYEAQQDKSGLPNDRFSAERPEGSISTLTIQRTEQRDSAMYRCASSLGQGLYEQYFGPGTRLTVT.

J is TRBJ1-2 and V is TRBV28, with a weak D call TRBD1 (6 bases). This CDR3 spans 12 amino acids. V gave up 6 bases and J gave up 7 bases, with 12 bases separating them. Germline V gene data show CDR1 as MDHEN and CDR2 as SYDVKM. CDR3 sequence reads: CASSKGEFGYTF. The CDR3 region has the DNA TGTGCCAGCAGCAAGGGGGAATTTGGCTACACCTTC.

DNA of the CDR3: TGTGCCAGCAGCCTAGTCCCTCTGAGCTCCTACAATGAGCAGTTCTTC. Its protein product is CASSLVPLSSYNEQFF. The chain recombines TRBV7-8 with TRBJ2-1; D gene unclear. There are 16 residues in the CDR3. Germline V gives CDR1 SGHVS, CDR2 FQNEAQ. V lost 5 bases and J 0 bases, leaving 14 bases between the germline ends.

The rearrangement joins TRBV9 to TRBJ2-5; 8 bases match TRBD1. Looked up from germline, CDR1 is SGDLS and CDR2 is YYNGEE. The CDR3 totals 13 residues. The V gene end was trimmed by 2 bases and the J gene end by 3 bases; junction bases not matched to a gene: 0. CDR3 coding DNA: TGTGCCAGCAGCGTGGACAGGGAAGAGACCCAGTACTTC. This codes for CASSVDREETQYF.

This chain uses TRBV27 with TRBJ2-5; D possibly corresponds to TRBD2 (6 bases). There are 14 residues in the CDR3. Trimming pared 5 bases from V and 4 bases from J, leaving 14 bases between. CDR1 and CDR2 from the germline V gene are MNHEY and SMNVEV (reference sequence). The CDR3 DNA follows: TGTGCCAGCAGTCCGCTGCCGGAGGGAGAGACCCAGTACTTC. This codes for CASSPLPEGETQYF.

The chain links TRBV5-4 to TRBJ2-1, with 13 bases fitting TRBD2. The germline gives CDR1 SGHNT, CDR2 YYREEE (reference sequence). This CDR3 spans 16 amino acids. V lost 0 bases to trimming and J lost 7 bases; unmatched junction nucleotides: 4. CDR3 nucleotides: TGTGCCAGCAGCTTGGCTGAACTAGCGGGGGGGAATGAGCAGTTCTTC. It translates to CASSLAELAGGNEQFF.

The genes are TRBV14 and TRBJ2-3; 7 bases fit TRBD1. Germline V gene data show CDR1 as SGHDN and CDR2 as FVKESK. Trimming at V came to 4 bases and at J to 6 bases, leaving 4 bases not matched to a gene. This CDR3 comprises 13 residues. CDR3 DNA: TGTGCCAGCAGCCCGACAGGGTCCGATACGCAGTATTTT. This encodes CASSPTGSDTQYF.

The rearrangement uses TRBV29-1 and TRBJ2-1; weak D call: TRBD2 (7 bases). Germline V gene sequence: CDR1 SQVTM, CDR2 ANQGSEA. There are 14 residues in the CDR3. V lost 6 bases, J lost 0 bases, and 12 bases lay in between. In nucleotides, the CDR3 is TGCAGCGTGAAGGGGGGGGGCTCCTACAATGAGCAGTTCTTC. This translates into CSVKGGGSYNEQFF.

This chain connects TRBV6-6 to TRBJ1-1; D not resolved. This CDR3 region has 12 residues. The germline V gene encodes CDR1 MNHNY and CDR2 SVGAGI (reference sequence). Trimming cost V 2 bases and J 1 base, with 2 bases left between them. The CDR3 here is CASSYQNTEAFF. CDR3 nucleotides: TGTGCCAGCAGTTACCAGAACACTGAAGCTTTCTTT.

The chain is built from TRBV11-3 and TRBJ2-1; D ambiguous. The germline V and J ends were trimmed by 5 bases and 4 bases, with 9 bases remaining between them. CDR1 and CDR2 from the germline V gene are SGHNT and YENEEA. The CDR3 runs 13 residues. The CDR3 region is CASSPGPYNEQFF. Written as DNA, the CDR3 is TGTGCCAGCAGCCCCGGGCCGTACAATGAGCAGTTCTTC. Complete variable domain (other parts from reference TRBV11-3 and TRBJ2-1): EAGVVQSPRYKIIEKKQPVAFWCNPISGHNTLYWYLQNLGQGPELLIRYENEEAVDDSQLPKDRFSAERLKGVDSTLKIQPAELGDSAVYLCASSPGPYNEQFFGPGTRLTVL.

The chain combines TRBV7-9 with TRBJ2-1; TRBD2 agrees at 12 bases. In germline, CDR1 is SEHNR, CDR2 FQNEAQ (reference sequence). This CDR3 is 13 amino acids long. Trimming at V came to 1 base and at J to 16 bases, leaving 5 bases not matched to a gene. CDR3 region: CASSLGTSGDPFF. DNA of the CDR3: TGTGCCAGCAGCTTAGGGACTAGCGGGGACCCCTTCTTC. The variable domain in full, completed from reference TRBV7-9 and TRBJ2-1, reads DTGVSQNPRHKITKRGQNVTFRCDPISEHNRLYWYRQTLGQGPEFLTYFQNEAQLEKSRLLSDRFSAERPKGSFSTLEIQRTEQGDSAMYLCASSLGTSGDPFFGPGTRLTVL.

The chain is built from TRBV5-8 and TRBJ2-1, with 7 nucleotides matching TRBD2. V shed 1 base, J shed 0 bases, and the junction held 13 bases outside the gene matches. CDR3 length: 19 amino acids. Per the germline V gene, CDR1 is SGHTS and CDR2 is YDEGEE. This CDR3 reads CASSLSAGEVTSSYNEQFF. CDR3 DNA sequence: TGTGCCAGCAGCTTGTCGGCGGGAGAAGTTACAAGCTCCTACAATGAGCAGTTCTTC.

This clone was counted a few times. The chain links TRBV6-6 to TRBJ2-7; the match to TRBD1 covers 7 bases. Germline V CDR1 and CDR2: MNHNY, SVGAGI (reference sequence). V gave up 6 bases and J gave up 3 bases; unmatched junction bases: 14. The CDR3 has 16 residues. The CDR3 nucleotides read TGTGCCAGCAGGCCGGAAAAAAGGGACAGATTCTACGAGCAGTACTTC. This gives the protein CASRPEKRDRFYEQYF.

V and J are TRBV7-9 and TRBJ1-3; D may be TRBD1 (6 bases). Between the trimmed V and J ends, which lost 4 bases and 0 bases, there was a span of 13 bases. The CDR3 has 16 amino acids. In germline, CDR1 is SEHNR, CDR2 FQNEAQ (reference sequence). The CDR3 DNA reads as TGTGCCAGCAGCTACGGGACACCGTACTCTGGAAACACCATATATTTT. The encoded protein is CASSYGTPYSGNTIYF.

This clone has only a few counts. The chain combines TRBV28 with TRBJ1-3; D remains ambiguous. V was cut by 7 bases and J by 0 bases, with 10 bases left in between. The CDR3 has 14 residues. CDR1 is MDHEN and CDR2 is SYDVKM in the germline V gene. CDR3 sequence: CASKEVGSGNTIYF. CDR3 nucleotides: TGTGCCAGCAAGGAGGTCGGCTCTGGAAACACCATATATTTT.

The chain links TRBV5-5 to TRBJ1-1; 9 bases line up with TRBD1. The V and J ends lost 4 bases and 6 bases, in that order; junction bases with no gene match: 13. The CDR3 length is 16 residues. Germline-derived CDR1 and CDR2 are SGHKS and YYEKEE (reference sequence). The CDR3 coding sequence is TGTGCCAGCAGCAAGGACAGGGGCGGTGGCACGGCTGAAGCTTTCTTT. Residues: CASSKDRGGGTAEAFF.

In regard to this clone: Mismatch with germline at one junction end may stem from a read error. DNA of the CDR3: TGTGCCAGCAGCGCGGCCAGCGGAATCAAAGAGACACAGTACTTC. Translated: CASSAASGIKETQYF. This chain connects TRBV9 to TRBJ2-5; possibly TRBD2 for D (5 bases). The V gene's germline CDR1 is SGDLS and CDR2 YYNGEE. This CDR3 region has 15 residues.

The chain uses TRBV10-3 and TRBJ2-1; 8 bases are a match to TRBD1. There are 14 residues in the CDR3. V shed 3 bases, J shed 9 bases, and the junction held 7 bases outside the gene matches. Germline CDR1 ENHRY, CDR2 SYGVKD. The CDR3 here is CAISDPGQGGEQFF. The DNA for the CDR3 is TGTGCCATCAGTGACCCCGGACAGGGCGGTGAGCAGTTCTTC.

The chain couples TRBV4-1 to TRBJ1-5; TRBD1 agrees at 7 bases. Germline V gene lookup returns CDR1 MGHRA and CDR2 YSYEKL. The V and J ends lost 1 base and 0 bases, in that order; junction bases with no gene match: 6. The length of the CDR3 is 17 residues. The DNA for the CDR3 is TGCGCCAGCAGCCAAGGCCAGGGGGGGTATAGCAATCAGCCCCAGCATTTT. It specifies CASSQGQGGYSNQPQHF.

This clone is labeled medium-sized (0.01 to 0.1%). V gene TRBV27 combines with J gene TRBJ2-2; the D gene is possibly TRBD1 (5 bases). CDR1 is MNHEY and CDR2 is SMNVEV in the germline V gene (reference sequence). There are 14 residues in the CDR3. Trimming took off 8 bases at V and 2 bases at J, with 12 bases between the two ends. The CDR3 protein is CASSRTLNTGELFF. CDR3 sequence (DNA): TGTGCCAGCTCCAGGACACTCAACACCGGGGAGCTGTTTTTT.

The chain recombines TRBV7-9 with TRBJ2-2; TRBD2 matches 7 bases. The junction had 4 bases not matched to a gene; V was cut back by 4 bases and J by 5 bases. The CDR3 sequence is 14 residues long. Germline CDR1 SEHNR, CDR2 FQNEAQ (reference sequence). Written as DNA, the CDR3 is TGTGCCAGCAGCTCGGGGGGTCAGACCGGGGAGCTGTTTTTT. Translation gives CASSSGGQTGELFF. Complete variable domain (other parts from reference TRBV7-9 and TRBJ2-2): DTGVSQNPRHKITKRGQNVTFRCDPISEHNRLYWYRQTLGQGPEFLTYFQNEAQLEKSRLLSDRFSAERPKGSFSTLEIQRTEQGDSAMYLCASSSGGQTGELFFGEGSRLTVL.